This TCR beta chain was identified in a study of technical replicates of blood from several donors. With regard to this clone: Mismatch with germline at one junction end may stem from a read error.

CDR1 is SSHAT and CDR2 is FNYEAQ in the germline V gene (reference sequence). The CDR3 totals 13 residues. Assay: immunoSEQ multiplex PCR; the TCRdb copy retains only in-frame clones and omits some. The table shows more than 75,000 clones, with roughly 95% occurring only once. Source material: T cells isolated from PBMCs. This TCR derives from a human donor in good health. The chain recombines TRBV7-7 with TRBJ1-1, with 7 bases lining up with TRBD1. The CDR3 spells CASSLDRVTEAFF. The CDR3 nucleotides are TGTGCTAGCAGCTTAGACAGGGTCACTGAAGCTTTCTTT.